This note documents a single T cell receptor beta chain sequence. Its target is unknown. This sample was taken from a study of T cell repertoires in cytomegalovirus infection. Study details: Indications of both CMV infection and matching HLA type were provided by public TCR beta signatures.

TCRdb itself ran the reads through MiXCR, one entry per CDR3 protein. The sample carries about 330,000 distinct CDR3 sequences, over 7.5% recorded once. The CDR3 is 12 amino acids. Germline values: CDR1 LNHDA, CDR2 SQIVND (reference sequence). Deletions cut 0 bases from V and 10 bases from J, with 7 bases between. Notes on the study in general: What dominated the ex vivo response were HLA-C-restricted CMV-specific TCR beta clonotypes.

This rearrangement joins TRBV19 to TRBJ2-1, with a tentative D call TRBD2 (5 bases). This clonotype was sampled from a human donor in good health (CMV status not recorded). Some clones in this sample may be carry-over from other donors' samples. Sequencing was carried out using PBMCs. CDR3 amino acids: CASSIDGSEQFF. CDR3 bases: TGTGCCAGTAGTATAGATGGGAGCGAGCAGTTCTTC.